This T cell receptor beta chain was documented in a study of blood T cell repertoires in COVID-19. For the study at large: From the United States, Italy and Spain came samples of acute and convalescent COVID-19. The cDNA or gDNA used as material had been derived from T cells, B-cell-depleted T cells, or PBMCs.

V was clipped by 4 bases and J by 3 bases; unmatched bases: 9. Germline V gene sequence: CDR1 LGHNA, CDR2 YSLEER. This CDR3 has 16 amino acids. As originally analysed: Estimation of nucleated cell counts was performed using reference gene primer amplification. Profiled with immunoSEQ multiplex PCR; TCRdb holds only in-frame clones, not every one. For V, J and clone size, that table is used; D and trimming come from the DNA. The sample consists of approximately 110,000 clones, roughly 86% of them appearing once. The sequenced sample consisted of peripheral blood. This sequence was found in a human donor in a cohort sampled during active COVID-19. The chain links TRBV4-3 to TRBJ1-5; the match to TRBD1 covers 7 bases. CDR3 region: CASSRLTGHSNQPQHF. Here the CDR3 DNA reads TGCGCCAGCAGCCGCTTGACAGGGCACTCCAATCAGCCCCAGCATTTT.